This T cell receptor (beta chain) was captured by sequencing in a study of blood T cell repertoires in COVID-19. As for the study in general: The cDNA or gDNA used as material had been derived from T cells, B-cell-depleted T cells, or PBMCs.

The data were produced by immunoSEQ multiplex PCR, yet TCRdb's version contains in-frame clones alone and is incomplete. The sample contains 200,000 to 250,000 clones, approximately 85% of which appear only once. Enrolment of Seattle patients took place during active infection, and they were followed longitudinally. Sequencing was performed on peripheral blood. This TCR came from a woman older than 75 with COVID-19, enrolled during active disease.

In DNA form, the CDR3 reads TGTGCCAGCAGCGTAGACGGGGTGCGGGAGCTGTTTTTT. Translated, it gives CASSVDGVRELFF. The chain uses TRBV9 and TRBJ2-2, with a tentative D call TRBD2 (5 bases). Trimming pared 0 bases from V and 9 bases from J, leaving 9 bases between. Per germline, CDR1 SGDLS and CDR2 YYNGEE. The CDR3 has 13 residues.